This T cell receptor beta chain was captured in a study of CD8+ T cells in alopecia areata. The treatment was: oral pan-JAK inhibitor, 5-10 mg twice daily. Peripheral blood samples and lesional scalp punch biopsies were obtained from alopecia areata patients. Extraction of RNA preceded its reverse transcription into cDNA, which served as the sequencing template. Sequencing was performed with immunoSEQ multiplex PCR; in TCRdb, only in-frame clones are kept and a portion is missing. The sample consists of 15,000 to 20,000 clones, 50% to 70% of them appearing once. V shed 2 bases and J shed 1 base, with 10 bases lying between them. The CDR3 is 15 amino acids. The germline gives CDR1 SGHVS, CDR2 FNYEAQ. Note on this clone: Its cognate antigen is unknown.

Regarding the study as a whole: Mouse data revealed clearer TCR sharing than patient data did, a gap possibly tied to HLA. Clonality exceeded that of normal scalp in lesional scalp, most notably in alopecia totalis/universalis. Treatment with tofacitinib significantly lowered scalp clonality and reduced expanded CD8+ clones among the top 100. Only a single nonresponder existed, so baseline CD8+ expansion links stay unclear.

The sample was skin, taken at week 4, from a patient treated with tofacitinib. This clonotype was sampled from a human donor with alopecia areata. The chain joins TRBV7-6 to TRBJ2-3; D gene ambiguous. The chain's CDR3 is CASSLIPAGTDTQYF. The DNA for the CDR3 is TGTGCCAGCAGCTTAATACCTGCTGGCACAGATACGCAGTATTTT.